One and the same sample provided the 15 T cell receptor beta chains below, sequenced in a study of cytomegalovirus exposure and HLA in healthy donors. 13 Jbeta primers and 60 Vbeta primers were used for the PCR. Sequenced by immunoSEQ multiplex PCR; TCRdb stores in-frame clones only, minus some. The repertoire holds 140,000 or so clones, around 80% seen once, with less than 2.5% in the top ten. The sample comprised PBMCs. The receptors were gathered from a boy aged 2 to 10 in good health and CMV-seronegative.

The chain's CDR3 is CASSLALAGGPGELFF. The CDR3 bases are TGCGCCAGCAGCTTGGCACTAGCGGGAGGGCCCGGGGAGCTGTTTTTT. The rearrangement joins TRBV5-1 to TRBJ2-2; 13 nucleotides agree with TRBD2. The junction had 2 bases not matched to a gene; V was cut back by 0 bases and J by 6 bases. CDR1 and CDR2 from the germline V gene are SGHRS and YFSETQ. The CDR3 runs 16 residues. Full variable domain (outside the CDR3, taken from reference TRBV5-1 and TRBJ2-2): KAGVTQTPRYLIKTRGQQVTLSCSPISGHRSVSWYQQTPGQGLQFLFEYFSETQRNKGNFPGRFSGRQFSNSRSEMNVSTLELGDSALYLCASSLALAGGPGELFFGEGSRLTVL.

This clone was seen just once. The genes are TRBV7-2 and TRBJ2-7; weak D call: TRBD2 (6 bases). The CDR3 length is 16 residues. Germline assignment: CDR1 SGHTA and CDR2 FQGNSA. V gave up 3 bases and J gave up 0 bases, with 15 bases separating them. The CDR3 region has the DNA TGTGCCAGCAGCTTCCTTATTTGGGGGGACTCCTACGAGCAGTACTTC. Translation: CASSFLIWGDSYEQYF.

The chain couples TRBV27 to TRBJ2-7; weak D call: TRBD2 (7 bases). The V and J ends lost 4 bases and 3 bases respectively, with 16 bases between them. Germline lookup yields CDR1 MNHEY and CDR2 SMNVEV (reference sequence). The CDR3 is 15 residues long. In DNA form, the CDR3 reads TGTGCCAGCAGTTCGGGGGGTGCAGGGGTCTACGAGCAGTACTTC. It codes for CASSSGGAGVYEQYF.

The chain combines TRBV7-6 with TRBJ2-5; TRBD1 aligns across 7 bases. This CDR3 is 15 amino acids long. Germline-derived CDR1 and CDR2 are SGHVS and FNYEAQ. With V trimmed by 5 bases and J by 2 bases, 8 bases remained unmatched. The CDR3 protein is CASSPHRGEQETQYF. In DNA form, the CDR3 reads TGTGCCAGCAGCCCACACAGGGGTGAACAAGAGACCCAGTACTTC.

The CDR3 is CASSITGQGNSPLHF. CDR3 sequence (DNA): TGTGCCAGCTCCATCACTGGACAGGGCAATTCACCCCTCCACTTT. The chain has TRBV18 and TRBJ1-6; 8 bases are shared with TRBD1. The CDR3 length is 15 residues. Germline V gene lookup returns CDR1 KGHSH and CDR2 LQKENI. V lost 6 bases, J lost 7 bases, and 8 bases stayed unmatched.

The chain joins TRBV12-5 to TRBJ2-3, with 7 bases lining up with TRBD2. After removal of 7 bases from V and 6 bases from J, the junction contained 7 bases not matched to a gene. This CDR3 has 13 residues. Germline values: CDR1 LGHNT, CDR2 FRNRAP. CDR3 sequence reads: CASAPGEGDTQYF. CDR3 in DNA: TGTGCTAGTGCCCCGGGGGAGGGCGATACGCAGTATTTT.

This clone was recorded once. The chain is built from TRBV7-9 and TRBJ2-2; maybe TRBD1 (6 bases). This CDR3 comprises 17 residues. With 3 bases removed from V and 0 bases from J, the gap between germline ends came to 14 bases. Germline V gives CDR1 SEHNR, CDR2 FQNEAQ (reference sequence). The chain's CDR3 is CASSFALRTANTGELFF. The CDR3 region has the DNA TGTGCCAGCAGCTTCGCTTTACGGACAGCGAACACCGGGGAGCTGTTTTTT.

This clone was seen only a few times. The rearrangement uses TRBV19 and TRBJ1-1; maybe TRBD1 (5 bases). CDR1 and CDR2 from the germline V gene are LNHDA and SQIVND (reference sequence). The CDR3 extends over 10 amino acids. The V end was cut by 7 bases, the J end by 8 bases, with 8 bases between. In DNA, the CDR3 is TGTGCCAGTACCGCAGGGGAAGCTTTCTTT. It translates to CASTAGEAFF.

The rearrangement uses TRBV19 and TRBJ1-5; TRBD1 agrees at 8 bases. This CDR3 is built from 14 residues. Germline lookup yields CDR1 LNHDA and CDR2 SQIVND (reference sequence). The junction had 6 bases not matched to a gene; V was cut back by 9 bases and J by 2 bases. In DNA, the CDR3 is TGTGCCAGCGAAGCGACAGGGGGCAATCAGCCCCAGCATTTT. Translated: CASEATGGNQPQHF.

This chain connects TRBV7-9 to TRBJ1-2, with D possibly TRBD1 on 5 matching bases. CDR3 length: 12 residues. The germline V gene encodes CDR1 SEHNR and CDR2 FQNEAQ (reference sequence). The CDR3 sequence: CAAGRANYGYTF. The CDR3, as DNA: TGTGCAGCGGGCAGGGCTAACTATGGCTACACCTTC. Based on the CDR3 plus reference TRBV7-9 and TRBJ1-2, the full variable domain is DTGVSQNPRHKITKRGQNVTFRCDPISEHNRLYWYRQTLGQGPEFLTYFQNEAQLEKSRLLSDRFSAERPKGSFSTLEIQRTEQGDSAMYLCAAGRANYGYTFGSGTRLTVV.

The V and J genes are TRBV7-6 and TRBJ2-7; 7 nucleotides match TRBD2. J lost 4 bases, V lost 5 bases, and 11 bases had no gene match. This CDR3 comprises 15 residues. Germline CDR1 SGHVS, CDR2 FNYEAQ. The CDR3 nucleotides read TGTGCCAGCAGCGCACACCTAGCGGCTGGATACGAGCAGTACTTC. Its protein is CASSAHLAAGYEQYF.

The chain links TRBV7-9 to TRBJ2-7, with 8 bases aligning to TRBD1. Germline CDR1 and CDR2: SEHNR and FQNEAQ (reference sequence). Germline trimming cut 5 bases from V and 6 bases from J; bases unmatched to any gene: 18. The CDR3 contains 17 residues. The CDR3 sequence: CASSISGTGLLGGEQYF. For the CDR3, the DNA is TGTGCCAGCAGCATATCCGGGACAGGTCTATTGGGGGGCGAGCAGTACTTC.

This clone was counted a few times. The chain combines TRBV5-4 with TRBJ2-7; TRBD2 is a possible D gene (5 bases). V was clipped by 3 bases and J by 7 bases, with 17 bases between them. The CDR3 consists of 14 residues. Germline V lookup: CDR1 SGHNT, CDR2 YYREEE (reference sequence). The DNA of the CDR3 is TGTGCCAGCAGCTCACGAGCGCGGACGGGGGAGCAGTACTTC. As protein: CASSSRARTGEQYF.

This chain uses TRBV11-2 with TRBJ2-4, with D perhaps matching TRBD2 (5 bases). V was shortened by 5 bases and J by 3 bases, with 17 bases between the two germline ends. Germline V gene lookup returns CDR1 SGHAT and CDR2 FQNNGV. The CDR3 contains 16 residues. The CDR3 here is CASSEEGRAVKNIQYF. The CDR3, as DNA: TGTGCCAGCAGCGAAGAGGGCCGGGCGGTCAAAAACATTCAGTACTTC.

This sequence joins TRBV4-1 and TRBJ2-2; 8 nucleotides agree with TRBD2. Looked up from germline, CDR1 is MGHRA and CDR2 is YSYEKL. The CDR3 has 15 residues. V was pared by 1 base and J by 4 bases, with 2 bases of the junction left unmatched. The CDR3, as DNA: TGCGCCAGCAGCCAAGTCGGGGGGGGCACCGGGGAGCTGTTTTTT. It is translated as CASSQVGGGTGELFF.